This T cell receptor beta chain emerged from a study of metastatic and nonmetastatic thyroid tumors. This clone was picked up many times. Trimming took 1 base from V and 9 from J; bases not matched to a gene: 8. Germline V CDR1 and CDR2: SGHNT, YENEEA. The CDR3 has 16 residues. MiXCR re-clonotyped the PCR reads for TCRdb. The sample holds more than 40,000 clones; 16% are singletons and the top ten take roughly 22%. Patients underwent thyroid surgery, and none had received any treatment before it. The specimen sequenced was blood. V and J are TRBV11-3 and TRBJ2-1, with TRBD2 matching over 11 bases. This TCR was sampled from a female donor with papillary thyroid cancer or a benign thyroid nodule (not recorded which). Some clones in this sample may be carry-over from other donors' samples. The CDR3 loop reads CASSLGLSGRVSEQFF. CDR3 bases: TGTGCCAGCAGCTTAGGTCTTAGCGGGAGGGTGAGTGAGCAGTTCTTC.